Here is one TCR beta chain with its context. Its matching antigen is unknown. This sample is drawn from a study of shared clonotypes between healthy human individuals. Study processing details: ImmunoSEQ yielded junction-only sequences lacking quality scores, so filtering differed. Measured with immunoSEQ multiplex PCR; TCRdb has only the in-frame clones, and not every one. V and J calls and clone size are given by that table; D and trimming were obtained from the DNA. The table records about 670,000 clones, 55% to 75% of them present only once. Whole-study results and caveats: Naive subsets usually exceeded memory subsets in estimated richness. Naive CD4 clonotypes were shared across several donors at 5% to 6%.

This CDR3 is built from 14 residues. V was shortened by 6 bases and J by 9 bases, with 21 bases between the two germline ends. Germline loops: CDR1 WSHSY, CDR2 SAAADI. This TCR was recovered from a woman younger than 45 in good health. The sample consisted of memory CD4+ T cells sorted from blood. The subset is: CD45RA-negative fraction. The V gene is TRBV10-2, the J gene TRBJ2-7; D might be TRBD2 (7 bases). The CDR3 DNA is TGCGCCAGCAGGGAGGGGGGTAAAGCGGGATGGCAGTACTTC. Translating it yields CASREGGKAGWQYF.